This entry concerns a single TCR beta chain. Its recognized antigen is unknown. No qualities accompany the bases; no much larger clone lies one base away. This sample is part of a study of CD8 T cells in ankylosing spondylitis (dated by TCRdb to the late 2010s). Study-level background: The study set out to find disease-linked TCR variants by profiling T cell receptor beta repertoires in ankylosing spondylitis patients and healthy donors. In total, the full study cohort was made up of approximately 99 healthy donors and more than 20 ankylosing spondylitis patients. Samples of peripheral blood were taken, and for ankylosing spondylitis patients, synovial fluid was collected as well. Summary of the overall study and its limitations: Some TCR beta motif variants had previously been reported in synovial fluid and blood of reactive arthritis patients, which suggested common disease-initiation mechanisms. Blood from ankylosing spondylitis patients appeared to be characterized by a TCR beta motif made up of 8 or 9 highly homologous amino acid variants. A CD8+ phenotype was shown by the disease-linked clones, which were found at relatively low frequencies in peripheral blood. The disease-linked clones were reported to be significantly enriched in matched synovial fluid samples from ankylosing spondylitis patients.

Sequencing was carried out with an Illumina HiSeq 2500. Quantitative 5'-RACE with molecular barcodes was used to prepare TCR beta libraries. Regarding the original processing steps: To identify disease-linked TCR variants, a new computational method was used, one built on a probabilistic model of VDJ rearrangement. In-frame beta chains were kept once TCRdb had trimmed the public reads at Q25 with fastp and called clones with MiXCR. Each CDR3 protein gets just one entry, which takes the most common genes and DNA from the rows behind it. Here the V and J calls rest on TCRdb's processing, not on the authors' analysis. The sample yields approximately 300,000 distinct CDR3 sequences; 8% were counted once. Of the sample, more than 14% falls within the top ten clones. CDR1 SGHRS and CDR2 YFSETQ were looked up in the germline V gene. From its cysteine to its phenylalanine, the CDR3 spans 14 amino acids. Here the CDR3 DNA is all that survives: 42 bases in frame from base 1. Between the V and J ends, shortened by 0 bases and 2 bases respectively, the junction contains 7 bases.

Material for sequencing was blood, either unsorted or a sorted T cell fraction (not recorded which). The chain uses TRBV5-1 and TRBJ2-3; the D region possibly corresponds to TRBD2 (5 bases align). The receptor's source is a male donor with ankylosing spondylitis. This receptor has the CDR3 CASSLVTITDTQYF. In nucleotide form, the sequence is TGCGCCAGCAGCTTGGTGACTATCACAGATACGCAGTATTTT.